These 30 T cell receptor beta chains were sequenced from one sample in a study of cytomegalovirus exposure and HLA in healthy donors. PCR involved 60 Vbeta and 13 Jbeta primers. The method was immunoSEQ multiplex PCR; TCRdb's version includes in-frame clones alone and lacks a portion of them. The table shows some 130,000 clones, with around 73% occurring only once. Sample: PBMCs. Receptors originate from a human donor in good health.

The chain carries TRBV5-5 and TRBJ1-3; TRBD1 matches 8 bases. V lost 4 bases and J lost 0; bases outside the gene matches: 6. Germline assignment: CDR1 SGHKS and CDR2 YYEKEE (reference sequence). This CDR3 is 16 amino acids long. The CDR3 spells CASSRTGTNSGNTIYF. CDR3 in DNA: TGTGCCAGCAGCAGGACAGGGACTAACTCTGGAAACACCATATATTTT.

The V and J genes are TRBV6-5 and TRBJ1-2; perhaps TRBD1 as D (5 bases). CDR3 length: 15 amino acids. CDR1 and CDR2 (germline): MNHEY, SVGAGI. Trimming removed 0 bases from V and 5 bases from J, with 13 bases in between. This chain's CDR3 is CASSYSRGAGYGYTF. The CDR3, as DNA: TGTGCCAGCAGTTACTCGAGGGGCGCGGGGTATGGCTACACCTTC.

The chain links TRBV2 to TRBJ2-4; a weak D match, TRBD1 (5 bases). The V gene's germline CDR1 is SNHLY and CDR2 FYNNEI. Trimming stripped 7 bases from V and 3 bases from J, with 19 bases between. This CDR3 has 16 amino acids. CDR3 nucleotides: TGTGCCAGCACCCTTCGCGTAGGGGCAGGCAAAAACATTCAGTACTTC. Protein product: CASTLRVGAGKNIQYF.

A few counts support this clone. The chain couples TRBV27 to TRBJ1-4; 7 bases are shared with TRBD1. Germline lookup yields CDR1 MNHEY and CDR2 SMNVEV (reference sequence). CDR3 size: 15 residues. Trimming removed 6 bases from V and 5 bases from J; junction bases left unmatched: 9. Here the CDR3 DNA reads TGTGCCAGCAGGCATCTCGGGACAGAGAATGAAAAACTGTTTTTT. This gives the protein CASRHLGTENEKLFF.

This clone turned up a few times. The V call is TRBV7-6, the J call TRBJ2-4, with 7 bases aligning to TRBD2. Germline V gives CDR1 SGHVS, CDR2 FNYEAQ. With 5 bases clipped from V and 9 bases from J, the junction kept 13 bases outside the gene matches. The CDR3 is 15 residues long. The CDR3: CASSPQWGGDGIQYF. The CDR3 region has the DNA TGTGCCAGCAGCCCCCAGTGGGGGGGGGACGGCATTCAGTACTTC. Combining the CDR3 with reference TRBV7-6 and TRBJ2-4 gives the whole variable domain GAGVSQSPRYKVTKRGQDVALRCDPISGHVSLYWYRQALGQGPEFLTYFNYEAQQDKSGLPNDRFSAERPEGSISTLTIQRTEQRDSAMYRCASSPQWGGDGIQYFGAGTRLSVL.

This clone was counted between two and nine times. J is TRBJ1-1 and V is TRBV18; 8 bases are shared with TRBD1. Germline V gene lookup returns CDR1 KGHSH and CDR2 LQKENI. This CDR3 has 14 residues. J gave up 1 base and V 4 bases, and 2 bases lay outside the gene matches. The CDR3 here is CASSLGTGNTEAFF. The CDR3 DNA reads as TGTGCCAGCTCACTCGGGACAGGGAACACTGAAGCTTTCTTT.

The chain couples TRBV5-4 to TRBJ2-2; D is possibly TRBD1 (6 bases). Per the germline V gene, CDR1 is SGHNT and CDR2 is YYREEE (reference sequence). CDR3 length: 15 amino acids. V was clipped by 0 bases and J by 6 bases, with 12 bases between them. The chain's CDR3 is CASSLVAPGAGELFF. The CDR3 DNA is TGTGCCAGCAGCTTGGTTGCCCCAGGGGCCGGGGAGCTGTTTTTT.

This chain links TRBV27 with TRBJ1-1, with 7 nucleotides matching TRBD1. The germline V gene encodes CDR1 MNHEY and CDR2 SMNVEV (reference sequence). The V and J ends lost 2 bases and 1 base, in that order; junction bases with no gene match: 4. CDR3 length: 15 amino acids. CDR3 bases: TGTGCCAGCAGTTTAGGACAGGCGCGGAACACTGAAGCTTTCTTT. It yields the protein CASSLGQARNTEAFF.

The table lists this clone with a few counts. The V and J genes are TRBV5-4 and TRBJ2-3; perhaps TRBD2 as D (6 bases). The CDR3 covers 16 residues. Germline loops: CDR1 SGHNT, CDR2 YYREEE (reference sequence). Trimming shortened V by 4 bases and J by 0 bases, and 15 bases separated the two germline ends. The CDR3 here is CASSQVAGSSTDTQYF. The CDR3 bases are TGTGCCAGCAGCCAAGTGGCGGGATCTAGCACAGATACGCAGTATTTT.

V usage is TRBV2 and J usage is TRBJ2-5, with 12 positions matching TRBD2. This CDR3 region has 14 residues. Germline V gene data show CDR1 as SNHLY and CDR2 as FYNNEI. Unmatched junction bases numbered 7, after V lost 4 bases and J lost 10 bases. Written as DNA, the CDR3 is TGTGCCAGCAGTGGCGTGACTAGCGGGAGCAGCCAGTACTTC. This sequence encodes CASSGVTSGSSQYF.

The rearrangement uses TRBV6-5 and TRBJ2-7; 9 bases align to TRBD2. This CDR3 has 13 amino acids. Germline V gene data show CDR1 as MNHEY and CDR2 as SVGAGI. V trimming: 5 bases; J trimming: 3 bases; junction bases outside the gene matches: 2. The CDR3 DNA sequence: TGTGCCAGCAGTGTGACTAGCGGCTACGAGCAGTACTTC. It yields the protein CASSVTSGYEQYF.

This chain links TRBV6-5 with TRBJ1-1; a possible D gene is TRBD1 (6 bases). The CDR3 covers 15 residues. V shed 6 bases and J shed 1 base, with 15 bases lying between them. Germline CDR1 and CDR2: MNHEY and SVGAGI. The chain's CDR3 is CASRGAQPTNTEAFF. The CDR3 bases are TGTGCCAGCAGGGGGGCCCAGCCGACGAACACTGAAGCTTTCTTT.

The chain combines TRBV6-4 with TRBJ2-1, with TRBD2 matching 8 bases. J was trimmed by 9 bases and V by 5 bases; bases with no gene match: 9. This CDR3 is 14 amino acids long. Germline CDR1 MRHNA, CDR2 SNTAGT. The CDR3 nucleotides read TGTGCCAGCAGTCAGGAGCTAGCGGGCGGTGAGCAGTTCTTC. Translated, it gives CASSQELAGGEQFF.

The J gene is TRBJ2-7, the V gene TRBV6-6, with D possibly being TRBD1 (5 bases). The germline V gene encodes CDR1 MNHNY and CDR2 SVGAGI (reference sequence). This CDR3 is built from 12 residues. Trimming removed 5 bases from V and 4 bases from J, with 9 bases in between. CDR3 DNA: TGTGCCAGCAGTAAACAGGCTTACGAGCAGTACTTC. Protein: CASSKQAYEQYF.

The chain has TRBV18 and TRBJ1-1; 8 nucleotides agree with TRBD1. Germline assignment: CDR1 KGHSH and CDR2 LQKENI. Trimming removed 3 bases from V and 4 bases from J; junction bases left unmatched: 4. This CDR3 spans 14 amino acids. The CDR3: CASSPLQGGTEAFF. As DNA, the CDR3 is TGTGCCAGCTCACCTTTACAGGGGGGCACTGAAGCTTTCTTT.

The J gene is TRBJ2-1, the V gene TRBV5-1; unclear D gene. The length of the CDR3 is 13 residues. Germline V gene sequence: CDR1 SGHRS, CDR2 YFSETQ. The V end lost 3 bases, the J end lost 3 bases, and 7 bases lay between the germline ends. The CDR3 DNA is TGCGCCAGCAGCTCGGCAGGCTACAATGAGCAGTTCTTC. Residues: CASSSAGYNEQFF. The full variable domain, completed using reference TRBV5-1 and TRBJ2-1, is KAGVTQTPRYLIKTRGQQVTLSCSPISGHRSVSWYQQTPGQGLQFLFEYFSETQRNKGNFPGRFSGRQFSNSRSEMNVSTLELGDSALYLCASSSAGYNEQFFGPGTRLTVL.

The chain carries TRBV27 and TRBJ1-6, with a tentative D call TRBD1 (6 bases). CDR1 MNHEY and CDR2 SMNVEV come from the germline V gene (reference sequence). This CDR3 is 16 amino acids long. Trimming cost V 5 bases and J 6 bases, with 17 bases left between them. The CDR3 DNA sequence: TGTGCCAGCAGTCCCTGGCAGGACAGCCTTAATTCACCCCTCCACTTT. It encodes CASSPWQDSLNSPLHF.

This clone was detected once. The V call is TRBV29-1, the J call TRBJ2-2; no clear D gene. There are 13 residues in the CDR3. Germline V gene data show CDR1 as SQVTM and CDR2 as ANQGSEA. Trimming stripped 4 bases from V and 0 bases from J, with 6 bases between. The CDR3 sequence: CSVGQANTGELFF. Here the CDR3 DNA reads TGCAGCGTTGGCCAGGCGAACACCGGGGAGCTGTTTTTT.

The rearrangement joins TRBV5-5 to TRBJ1-3; perhaps TRBD1 as D (5 bases). The V end lost 2 bases, the J end lost 2 bases, and 8 bases lay between the germline ends. Germline V gene data show CDR1 as SGHKS and CDR2 as YYEKEE (reference sequence). The length of the CDR3 is 14 residues. The CDR3 DNA is TGTGCCAGCAGCTTCGCAGGGACTGGAAACACCATATATTTT. Amino acids: CASSFAGTGNTIYF.

This clone was detected only a few times. Other DNA sequences in the sample encode the same CDR3. V and J are TRBV6-5 and TRBJ1-3; 9 nucleotides align to TRBD1. CDR3 length: 15 residues. V shed 2 bases, J shed 3 bases, and the junction held 2 bases outside the gene matches. The germline V gene has CDR1 MNHEY and CDR2 SVGAGI. In nucleotides, the CDR3 is TGTGCCAGCAGTTACGGACAGGGGAGTGGAAACACCATATATTTT. Protein sequence: CASSYGQGSGNTIYF.

This chain uses TRBV19 with TRBJ2-1; TRBD2 aligns across 7 bases. CDR1 LNHDA and CDR2 SQIVND come from the germline V gene (reference sequence). V was clipped by 7 bases and J by 13 bases; unmatched bases: 13. The CDR3 contains 13 residues. CDR3 amino acids: CASNDGGWGEQFF. DNA of the CDR3: TGTGCCAGTAATGACGGGGGGTGGGGGGAACAGTTCTTC.

This chain uses TRBV11-1 with TRBJ1-1; D is undetermined. The germline V gene encodes CDR1 SGHAT and CDR2 FQDESV (reference sequence). The CDR3 length is 14 residues. Trimming shortened V by 4 bases and J by 4 bases, and 13 bases separated the two germline ends. The CDR3 sequence is CASSSPAGFTEAFF. The CDR3 nucleotides read TGTGCCAGCAGCTCCCCCGCCGGGTTCACTGAAGCTTTCTTT.

The rearrangement joins TRBV5-4 to TRBJ2-5; 14 nucleotides agree with TRBD2. CDR1 and CDR2 from the germline V gene are SGHNT and YYREEE (reference sequence). The V segment lost 2 bases and the J segment 5 bases; nucleotides outside the gene matches: 8. The CDR3 covers 17 residues. The CDR3 here is CASSFRLAGGPSETQYF. The CDR3 region has the DNA TGTGCCAGCAGCTTCCGACTAGCGGGAGGGCCCTCCGAGACCCAGTACTTC.

The rearrangement uses TRBV7-2 and TRBJ2-5; 8 nucleotides line up with TRBD2. This CDR3 spans 15 amino acids. Germline CDR1 is SGHTA and CDR2 is FQGNSA. V lost 5 bases and J lost 9; bases outside the gene matches: 14. Here the CDR3 DNA reads TGTGCCAGCAGCCTCATAGCGGGGCTCAAGGGAGCCCAGTACTTC. This encodes CASSLIAGLKGAQYF.

The chain carries TRBV11-3 and TRBJ2-2; 7 positions agree with TRBD2. CDR1 and CDR2 from the germline V gene are SGHNT and YENEEA. The CDR3 consists of 16 residues. Trimming cost V 4 bases and J 4 bases; bases outside gene matches: 9. For the CDR3, the DNA is TGTGCCAGCAGCTCTGGCGGGAGCGGGGTCACCGGGGAGCTGTTTTTT. Its protein product is CASSSGGSGVTGELFF.

The rearrangement uses TRBV9 and TRBJ2-1, with D possibly TRBD1 on 5 matching bases. This CDR3 region has 15 residues. V dropped 3 bases and J dropped 1 base, with 11 bases sitting between them. Germline loops: CDR1 SGDLS, CDR2 YYNGEE. The CDR3 coding sequence is TGTGCCAGCAGCGATGGGGCCGAATCCTACAATGAGCAGTTCTTC. It is translated as CASSDGAESYNEQFF.

The rearrangement links TRBV9 to TRBJ2-1; maybe TRBD2 (5 bases). This CDR3 region has 15 residues. V lost 6 bases and J lost 0, with 13 bases in between. CDR1 SGDLS and CDR2 YYNGEE come from the germline V gene. As DNA, the CDR3 is TGTGCCAGCACCCAGGCCGGGGACTCCTACAATGAGCAGTTCTTC. Its protein product is CASTQAGDSYNEQFF.

This chain joins TRBV9 and TRBJ1-4, with D possibly TRBD1 on 5 matching bases. CDR3 length equals 15 residues. Germline-derived CDR1 and CDR2 are SGDLS and YYNGEE. V gave up 4 bases and J gave up 8 bases, with 18 bases separating them. The CDR3 sequence: CASSPRTGGGEKLFF. For the CDR3, the DNA is TGTGCCAGCAGCCCTCGCACGGGGGGTGGCGAAAAACTGTTTTTT. Looking up the rest from reference TRBV9 and TRBJ1-4 gives the full variable domain: DSGVTQTPKHLITATGQRVTLRCSPRSGDLSVYWYQQSLDQGLQFLIQYYNGEERAKGNILERFSAQQFPDLHSELNLSSLELGDSALYFCASSPRTGGGEKLFFGSGTQLSVL.

The rearrangement uses TRBV28 and TRBJ1-3, with no clear D. Between the trimmed V and J ends, which lost 2 bases and 2 bases, there was a span of 10 bases. This CDR3 is built from 15 residues. Germline assignment: CDR1 MDHEN and CDR2 SYDVKM. In nucleotides, the CDR3 is TGTGCCAGCAGTTTAGTTCCGGGGACTGGAAACACCATATATTTT. Residues: CASSLVPGTGNTIYF. The full variable domain, rest sourced from reference TRBV28 and TRBJ1-3, is DVKVTQSSRYLVKRTGEKVFLECVQDMDHENMFWYRQDPGLGLRLIYFSYDVKMKEKGDIPEGYSVSREKKERFSLILESASTNQTSMYLCASSLVPGTGNTIYFGEGSWLTVV.

The DNA of the CDR3 is TGTGCCAGCAGGTTAAGAGGCACAGATACGCAGTATTTT. This sequence encodes CASRLRGTDTQYF. The gene calls are TRBV6-5 and TRBJ2-3, with no clear D. Germline values: CDR1 MNHEY, CDR2 SVGAGI. This CDR3 has 13 residues. V was trimmed by 6 bases and J by 1 base, leaving 8 bases between them.